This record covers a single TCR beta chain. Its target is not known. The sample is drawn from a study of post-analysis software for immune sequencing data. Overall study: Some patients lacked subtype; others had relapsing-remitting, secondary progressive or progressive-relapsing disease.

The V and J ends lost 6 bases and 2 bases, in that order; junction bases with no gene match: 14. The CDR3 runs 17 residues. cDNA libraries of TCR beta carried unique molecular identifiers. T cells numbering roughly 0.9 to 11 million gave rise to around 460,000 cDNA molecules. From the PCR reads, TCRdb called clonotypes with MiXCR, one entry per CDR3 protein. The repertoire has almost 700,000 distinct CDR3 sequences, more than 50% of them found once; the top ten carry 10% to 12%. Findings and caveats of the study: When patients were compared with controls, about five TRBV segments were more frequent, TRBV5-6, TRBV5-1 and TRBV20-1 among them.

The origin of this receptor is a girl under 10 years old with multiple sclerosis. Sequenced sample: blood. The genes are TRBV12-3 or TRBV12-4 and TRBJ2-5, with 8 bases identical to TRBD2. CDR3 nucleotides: TGTGCCAGCAGCCCCCGGGCGGGGGGCGTGGTGCAAGAGACCCAGTACTTC. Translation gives CASSPRAGGVVQETQYF.